This T cell receptor beta chain stems from a study of blood T cells in healthy people across ages. The second PCR ran about 6 to 11 cycles with a sample-barcoded 5' primer and J-beta primers. All cDNA molecules were each tagged by a template-switch adaptor with 12 random nucleotides. Via MiXCR, TCRdb re-called the 5' RACE reads, giving one row per CDR3 protein. Of about 1.7 million distinct CDR3 sequences detected, 28% appear once; the ten largest clones hold over 7%. V lost 5 bases and J 1 base, leaving 11 bases between the germline ends. Germline CDR1 MDHEN, CDR2 SYDVKM. CDR3 length equals 14 residues. The study isolated at least 6.5 million PBMCs from each sample. As for this clonotype: A much larger clone sits a single nucleotide away, making a read error possible.

This sequence originates from a woman in her twenties or thirties in good health. The sample was blood. The chain is built from TRBV28 and TRBJ2-5; a weak D match, TRBD1 (5 bases). CDR3 protein: CASSQGSSQETQYF. In DNA, the CDR3 is TGTGCCAGCAGTCAGGGATCCTCCCAAGAGACCCAGTACTTC.